The following is a T cell receptor beta chain sequence with its context. What it binds is unknown. Produced via immunoSEQ multiplex PCR; TCRdb's table is partial and in-frame only. Of 2,100,000 or so clones detected, approximately 96% appear once; the ten largest clones hold approximately 0.13%. Germline-derived CDR1 and CDR2 are SGHRS and YFSETQ. The CDR3 spans 14 residues. V was cut by 0 bases and J by 8 bases, with 14 bases left in between. These data belong to a study of shared clonotypes between healthy human individuals. Across the study: Serving as donors were two women and a few men, whose ages spanned 18 to 49. Study-level findings and limits: It was observed that around 5% of naive CD4 clonotypes were shared across several donors. In the sorted subsets, rarefaction showed sequencing was incomplete despite large depth.

The clonotype originates from a man younger than 30 in good health. Sequenced material: naive CD4+ T cells sorted from blood. Subset of the sample: CD45RA+ positively selected. The V gene is TRBV5-1, the J gene TRBJ1-2; tentative D call: TRBD1 (5 bases). The CDR3 DNA follows: TGCGCCAGCAGCTTGGTGACAGCACCCTTAGGCTACACCTTC. Its protein product is CASSLVTAPLGYTF.